This T cell receptor (beta chain) was identified during a study of lymphopenia after photon versus proton radiotherapy. This CDR3 has 11 amino acids. V was clipped by 5 bases and J by 1 base, with 3 bases between them. Germline CDR1 is SEHNR and CDR2 is FQNEAQ (reference sequence). Measured with immunoSEQ multiplex PCR; TCRdb has only the in-frame clones, and not every one. In the table there are about 49,000 clones, 83% of which are singletons. This sample comprised peripheral blood, obtained from a patient treated with photon-based radiotherapy. The chain uses TRBV7-9 and TRBJ2-7, with D unresolved. This sequence was found in a man aged 45-65 years with gastric cancer. The CDR3: CASSASYEQYF. The CDR3 DNA reads as TGTGCCAGCAGCGCATCCTACGAGCAGTACTTC.